These 3 T cell receptor beta chains came from one sample sequenced in a study of Ad26.COV2.S vaccination and SARS-CoV-2 variants. Some clones are missing from TCRdb's copy, which holds only in-frame ones; the method was immunoSEQ multiplex PCR. The sample yields fewer than 400,000 clones, 70% to 90% seen once. The treatment: about 20 received Ad26.COV2.S at low or high dose, single or two shots; about 5 received placebo; per-sample allocation not given. Samples came from day 63 after the first vaccine or placebo injection. The material sequenced was peripheral blood, taken in a trial of Ad26.COV2.S vaccine versus placebo. These receptors all stem from a person aged 18-65 years who received the Ad26.COV2.S COVID-19 vaccine or a placebo.

This clone occurred once. The chain links TRBV19 to TRBJ2-5; D is ambiguous. V lost 3 bases and J lost 5, with 10 bases in between. Germline V gene sequence: CDR1 LNHDA, CDR2 SQIVND (reference sequence). The CDR3 is 13 residues long. The CDR3 loop is CASSIGPRETQYF. CDR3 nucleotides: TGTGCCAGTAGTATCGGGCCTCGGGAGACCCAGTACTTC.

V usage is TRBV7-2 and J usage is TRBJ1-2; 8 nucleotides align to TRBD1. The V segment lost 2 bases and the J segment 2 bases; nucleotides outside the gene matches: 10. Germline V gives CDR1 SGHTA, CDR2 FQGNSA. This CDR3 comprises 17 residues. The CDR3 reads CASSLTGGAVGNYGYTF. In DNA form, the CDR3 reads TGTGCCAGCAGCTTAACAGGGGGGGCTGTTGGAAACTATGGCTACACCTTC.

This chain joins TRBV5-1 and TRBJ1-2; TRBD1 matches 7 bases. From germline, CDR1 is SGHRS and CDR2 YFSETQ. The V segment lost 0 bases and the J segment 1 base; nucleotides outside the gene matches: 12. CDR3 length equals 18 residues. The CDR3 region has the DNA TGCGCCAGCAGCTTGGCCGTGGCAGGGGGAATTAATAACTATGGCTACACCTTC. This codes for CASSLAVAGGINNYGYTF.